This T cell receptor beta chain is from a study of T-cell memory formation after mild COVID-19. TCRdb ran MiXCR on the 5' RACE reads and lists one entry per CDR3 protein. The table lists over 400,000 distinct CDR3 sequences, less than 25% of them singletons. V lost 4 bases to trimming and J lost 1 base, with 7 bases between them. CDR1 is LGHNA and CDR2 is YNFKEQ in the germline V gene. This CDR3 contains 13 residues. This clonotype came up many times. This sequence was found in an adult woman who had mild COVID-19 (a few samples of this study predate the infection). Cell type and time point are not known. The sample taken for sequencing was PBMCs or a T cell subset sorted from them (not recorded which). The V and J genes are TRBV4-2 and TRBJ1-2; D may be TRBD1 (5 bases). For the CDR3, the DNA is TGTGCCAGCAGCCGGGGGAGTAACTATGGCTACACCTTC. Translating gives CASSRGSNYGYTF.